The rows below give T cell receptor beta chains drawn from one sample of a study of CD8 T cells in Susac syndrome. TCRdb processed the immunoSEQ multiplex PCR reads anew with MiXCR; each CDR3 protein has one entry. The data show about 100,000 distinct CDR3 sequences, approximately 95% seen once. Sample: CD8+ T cells from PBMCs. The receptors were sampled from a human donor with Susac syndrome. Each CDR3 is given with its conserved first and last residue. A D gene is named only where the DNA matches it firmly.

j_call | d_call | v_call | cdr3_aa
TRBJ2-1 | TRBD2 | TRBV6-5 | CASSTGTNPNEQFF
TRBJ2-2 | - | TRBV7-2 | CASSPTSGTNTGELFF
TRBJ2-7 | - | TRBV5-5 | CASSFSSWDWPYEQYF
TRBJ2-1 | TRBD2 | TRBV20-1 | CSATGLANEQFF
TRBJ2-5 | TRBD1 | TRBV3-1 | CASSSLTGGEETQYF
TRBJ2-7 | - | TRBV6-2/TRBV6-3 | CASRARLYEQYF
TRBJ2-3 | - | TRBV5-5 | CASSFEGPTDTQYF
TRBJ2-7 | - | TRBV29-1 | CSVEFQDRPYEQYF
TRBJ1-1 | - | TRBV5-1 | CASSYGGGRDIMNTEAFF
TRBJ1-2 | - | TRBV15 | CATSSRLQGTGRSYGYTF
TRBJ2-7 | - | TRBV29-1 | CSVAQGYEQYF
TRBJ2-1 | TRBD2 | TRBV9 | CASSVAFTSGFNEQFF
TRBJ2-2 | - | TRBV20-1 | CSASRLVVNTGELFF